The 17 T cell receptor beta chains reported below all come from one sample, sequenced in a study of T-cell memory formation after mild COVID-19. One entry per CDR3 protein, called by TCRdb with MiXCR from the 5' RACE reads. The table has 40,000 to 60,000 distinct CDR3 sequences, 27% seen once. The sequenced material came from PBMCs or a T cell subset sorted from them (not recorded which). The receptor source for this set is a man between 18 and 29 years old who had mild COVID-19 (a few samples of this study predate the infection). Cell type and time point are not known.

Here the CDR3 DNA reads TGCGCCAGCAGCGCAGCGGACGCAGGGACTGCAACTAATGAAAAACTGTTTTTT. It is translated as CASSAADAGTATNEKLFF. This chain uses TRBV4-3 with TRBJ1-4; perhaps TRBD1 as D (5 bases). V was cut by 5 bases and J by 0 bases, with 19 bases left in between. CDR1 LGHNA and CDR2 YSLEER come from the germline V gene. This CDR3 has 18 amino acids.

J is TRBJ2-3 and V is TRBV20-1; possible D gene TRBD2, 5 bases. Germline CDR1 reads DFQATT; CDR2 reads SNEGSKA (reference sequence). This CDR3 spans 14 amino acids. Trimming stripped 4 bases from V and 1 base from J, with 12 bases between. The CDR3 DNA follows: TGCAGTGCTACTGGCGTCGGGGGCACAGATACGCAGTATTTT. This encodes CSATGVGGTDTQYF.

The chain has TRBV6-5 and TRBJ1-1, with D unresolved. With 0 bases removed from V and 7 bases from J, the gap between germline ends came to 9 bases. The CDR3 length is 13 residues. Germline V gives CDR1 MNHEY, CDR2 SVGAGI. The CDR3 is CASSYSRRVEAFF. The CDR3 region has the DNA TGTGCCAGCAGTTACTCGAGGCGGGTTGAAGCTTTCTTT.

The V call is TRBV4-1, the J call TRBJ2-2; D remains ambiguous. CDR3 length: 15 residues. With 3 bases removed from V and 7 bases from J, the gap between germline ends came to 15 bases. CDR1 and CDR2 from the germline V gene are MGHRA and YSYEKL. The CDR3 loop is CASSHPDVIFGELFF. CDR3 sequence (DNA): TGCGCCAGCAGCCACCCCGATGTGATATTCGGGGAGCTGTTTTTT.

The V and J genes are TRBV6-1 and TRBJ2-7; 10 bases line up with TRBD1. J gave up 3 bases and V 6 bases, and 8 bases lay outside the gene matches. Germline CDR1 is MNHNS and CDR2 is SASEGT. The CDR3 sequence is 15 residues long. CDR3 amino acids: CASRADRGYLYEQYV. The CDR3 DNA reads as TGTGCCAGCAGGGCGGACAGGGGGTACCTCTACGAGCAGTACGTC.

This clonotype was recorded a few times. In DNA form, the CDR3 reads TGTGCCAGCAGAAGTATCGGGGGGCGGAACACCGGGGAGCTGTTTTTT. Encoded protein: CASRSIGGRNTGELFF. The rearrangement joins TRBV6-5 to TRBJ2-2; possible D gene TRBD2, 7 bases. Germline CDR1 MNHEY, CDR2 SVGAGI. V was pared by 6 bases and J by 1 base, with 15 bases between. The length of the CDR3 is 16 residues.

The chain employs TRBV4-1 and TRBJ2-1; D gene unclear. Germline V gives CDR1 MGHRA, CDR2 YSYEKL. Deletions cut 2 bases from V and 8 bases from J, with 13 bases between. The CDR3 is 14 amino acids. CDR3 nucleotides: TGCGCCAGCAGCCAAACCAATCTTCGCGATGAGCAGTTCTTC. It yields the protein CASSQTNLRDEQFF.

The gene calls are TRBV3-1 and TRBJ1-5; D might be TRBD1 (5 bases). CDR1 LGHDT and CDR2 YNNKEL come from the germline V gene (reference sequence). The CDR3 is 16 residues long. The V end lost 0 bases, the J end lost 3 bases, and 12 bases lay between the germline ends. CDR3 DNA sequence: TGTGCCAGCAGCCAAGATGAGGGGCCCCCCAATCAGCCCCAGCATTTT. This codes for CASSQDEGPPNQPQHF.

This clonotype was observed a few times. V usage is TRBV7-9 and J usage is TRBJ1-1, with a weak D call TRBD1 (5 bases). With 7 bases removed from V and 10 bases from J, the gap between germline ends came to 13 bases. Looked up from germline, CDR1 is SEHNR and CDR2 is FQNEAQ (reference sequence). The CDR3 is 11 amino acids. In nucleotides, the CDR3 is TGTGCCAGCACCCATGGGACGAGAGCTTTCTTT. Protein product: CASTHGTRAFF.

The rearrangement joins TRBV20-1 to TRBJ2-3, with a tentative D call TRBD1 (6 bases). V gave up 6 bases and J gave up 6 bases, with 19 bases separating them. The CDR3 has 14 amino acids. Looked up from germline, CDR1 is DFQATT and CDR2 is SNEGSKA (reference sequence). CDR3 bases: TGCAGTGCCGCACAGGGCTACCGATCGGATACGCAGTATTTT. Protein product: CSAAQGYRSDTQYF.

V is TRBV6-5 and J is TRBJ1-1; D might be TRBD1 (5 bases). The germline V and J ends were trimmed by 0 bases and 3 bases, with 14 bases remaining between them. This CDR3 spans 16 amino acids. In germline, CDR1 is MNHEY, CDR2 SVGAGI. CDR3 bases: TGTGCCAGCAGTTACTCGATAACCAGGGTGGACACTGAAGCTTTCTTT. Protein: CASSYSITRVDTEAFF.

The V call is TRBV20-1, the J call TRBJ2-7; a weak D match, TRBD2 (6 bases). The CDR3 covers 16 residues. In germline, CDR1 is DFQATT, CDR2 SNEGSKA (reference sequence). Trimming left V 5 bases short and J 4 bases short, with 24 bases between. The CDR3 region is CSARAATSSWPYEQYF. CDR3 DNA: TGCAGTGCTCGGGCCGCGACTAGTTCATGGCCTTACGAGCAGTACTTC.

In its sample, this clonotype was seen a few times. V is TRBV6-1 and J is TRBJ2-6, with D maybe TRBD1 (5 bases). CDR1 MNHNS and CDR2 SASEGT come from the germline V gene. CDR3 length equals 16 residues. Between the trimmed V and J ends, which lost 3 bases and 0 bases, there was a span of 9 bases. The CDR3 bases are TGTGCCAGCAGTGACCCAGGGTTCTCTGGGGCCAACGTCCTGACTTTC. Encoded protein: CASSDPGFSGANVLTF.

This chain uses TRBV6-5 with TRBJ1-2; D ambiguous. The germline V gene has CDR1 MNHEY and CDR2 SVGAGI. The CDR3 is 14 amino acids. V was trimmed by 4 bases and J by 4 bases, leaving 13 bases between them. The CDR3 bases are TGTGCCAGCAGTTCGTCCCCGCCCCCCTATGGCTACACCTTC. It translates to CASSSSPPPYGYTF.

The chain carries TRBV9 and TRBJ2-2; D uncertain. The CDR3 has 16 amino acids. The V gene's germline CDR1 is SGDLS and CDR2 YYNGEE. V lost 3 bases and J 2 bases, leaving 14 bases between the germline ends. Written as DNA, the CDR3 is TGTGCCAGCAGCGGTGACTGGCAAACCAACACCGGGGAGCTGTTTTTT. Its protein is CASSGDWQTNTGELFF. Variable domain in full (rest from reference TRBV9 and TRBJ2-2): DSGVTQTPKHLITATGQRVTLRCSPRSGDLSVYWYQQSLDQGLQFLIQYYNGEERAKGNILERFSAQQFPDLHSELNLSSLELGDSALYFCASSGDWQTNTGELFFGEGSRLTVL.

The chain has TRBV24-1 and TRBJ2-7; 7 positions match TRBD1. The ends lost 3 bases at V and 2 bases at J; junction bases unmatched: 6. Germline V gives CDR1 KGHDR, CDR2 SFDVKD. The CDR3 runs to 15 residues. CDR3 nucleotide sequence: TGTGCCACCAGTGATCCCGGACAGGACCCCTACGAGCAGTACTTC. This translates into CATSDPGQDPYEQYF.

V is TRBV4-1 and J is TRBJ1-2; perhaps TRBD1 as D (5 bases). CDR3 length: 15 amino acids. Trimming cost V 4 bases and J 6 bases, with 18 bases left between them. Germline CDR1 reads MGHRA; CDR2 reads YSYEKL. Here the CDR3 reads CASSPSQGIIDGYTF. The CDR3 DNA follows: TGCGCCAGCAGCCCGAGCCAGGGAATCATAGATGGCTACACCTTC.